The clone carrying this TCR beta chain was detected many times. This sample stems from a study of Graves' ophthalmopathy and Graves' hyperthyroidism. RNA transcripts provided the template for amplifying TCR beta CDR3 regions. The first round was an RT-PCR with HTBI primers, and the second round was a multiplex PCR. MiXCR was run by TCRdb on the multiplex PCR reads, yielding one entry per CDR3 protein. The sample lists about 740,000 distinct CDR3 sequences; around 40% were seen once. V shed 7 bases and J shed 1 base, with 13 bases lying between them. This CDR3 is built from 14 residues. Per the germline V gene, CDR1 is SNHLY and CDR2 is FYNNEI. Clinical symptoms, serum thyroxine, TRAb, thyroid ultrasound and orbital computed tomography formed the basis of diagnosis. Isolation of PBMCs was performed using over 8.5 ml of fresh peripheral blood.

Sequencing was performed on peripheral blood. The TCR sequence derives from an adult man with Graves' ophthalmopathy. The chain couples TRBV2 to TRBJ1-1; a possible D gene is TRBD1 (5 bases). CDR3 residues: CASNGGVRNTEAFF. The CDR3 DNA reads as TGTGCCAGCAATGGAGGGGTTCGGAACACTGAAGCTTTCTTT. Variable domain in full (rest from reference TRBV2 and TRBJ1-1): EPEVTQTPSHQVTQMGQEVILRCVPISNHLYFYWYRQILGQKVEFLVSFYNNEISEKSEIFDDQFSVERPDGSNFTLKIRSTKLEDSAMYFCASNGGVRNTEAFFGQGTRLTVV.